This section outlines one T cell receptor beta chain sequence together with its context. What it recognizes is unknown. Assay used: immunoSEQ multiplex PCR; TCRdb lists only in-frame clones, some missing. The sample includes around 1.1 million clones, about 80% of them seen just once. The data were obtained in a study of shared clonotypes between healthy human individuals. Study at large: The study enrolled two women and a few men aged 18 to 49.

Negatively enriched CD4+ T cells were divided by CD45RA into naive and memory. V lost 6 bases and J lost 5; bases outside the gene matches: 8. Germline V gene data show CDR1 as SNHLY and CDR2 as FYNNEI. The CDR3 contains 15 residues. Broader study findings: The naive CD4 repertoires of several donors were compared, and around 4.9% of clonotypes were shared. In general, naive subsets displayed greater estimated richness than memory subsets did.

Sequenced input: memory CD4+ T cells from PBMCs. The subset here: CD45RA-negative fraction. The TCR comes from a man aged 18 to 35 in good health. Some clones in this sample may be carry-over from other donors' samples. The gene calls are TRBV2 and TRBJ2-2, with TRBD1 matching over 8 bases. CDR3 nucleotide sequence: TGTGCCAGCAGCCTTCAGGGGGCTGAAACCGGGGAGCTGTTTTTT. Translating gives CASSLQGAETGELFF.